This TCR beta chain was identified in a study of human T cells and chemical hapten exposure. Looking at the study overall: Slight volume differences across pooled libraries mainly accounted for varying per-sample TCR yields. General study findings and limits: Sensitizing to DPC left TCRs with a frequency above 1 in 1000 unaltered.

The total RNA was obtained from whole blood that was not fractionated. Ten or more counts support this clonotype. Its antigen is unidentified. The CDR3 runs 15 residues. V was trimmed by 5 bases and J by 2 bases, leaving 13 bases between them. The germline V gene encodes CDR1 LGHDT and CDR2 YNNKEL (reference sequence). During construction of the library, unique molecular identifiers were attached to individual cDNA molecules for quantitative, reproducible TCR counting. Authors' data handling: The number of TCRs in each sample had a median of approximately 90,000 and spanned about 23,224 to 690,600. MiXCR, applied by TCRdb to the 5' RACE reads, yields one record per CDR3 protein. The authors' filters were not applied to this entry. The repertoire holds 110,000 to 150,000 distinct CDR3 sequences, with over 3.5% as singletons.

The TCR comes from a female donor in good health. V gene TRBV3-1 combines with J gene TRBJ1-5; D gene uncertain. The CDR3 region is CASSGSGIGNQPQHF. The CDR3 nucleotides are TGTGCCAGCAGCGGCTCGGGGATAGGCAATCAGCCCCAGCATTTT.